What follows are 15 T cell receptor beta chains derived from one specimen sequenced in a study of Tregs in tolerant kidney transplant recipients. Sequenced by immunoSEQ multiplex PCR; TCRdb stores in-frame clones only, minus some. The sample has some 240,000 clones, about four fifths seen once. The specimen sequenced was CD4+ T cells from blood. Receptors originate from a human donor in good health.

The chain recombines TRBV30 with TRBJ2-6; the match to TRBD1 covers 10 bases. In germline, CDR1 is GTSNPN, CDR2 SVGIG (reference sequence). Germline trimming cut 8 bases from V and 5 bases from J; bases unmatched to any gene: 12. This CDR3 is 16 amino acids long. CDR3 nucleotides: TGTGCCGGAAAGACAGGGGGCGCCGGTTGGGCCAACGTCCTGACTTTC. Its protein product is CAGKTGGAGWANVLTF.

This sequence joins TRBV7-2 and TRBJ1-1, with D unclear. Germline CDR1 and CDR2: SGHTA and FQGNSA. The CDR3 length is 16 residues. Trimming removed 2 bases at V and 1 base at J, with 14 bases between. The DNA for the CDR3 is TGTGCCAGCAGCTTATACGGAGGTTGGGAGAACACTGAAGCTTTCTTT. This codes for CASSLYGGWENTEAFF.

The chain links TRBV18 to TRBJ2-3; no clear D gene. The V gene's germline CDR1 is KGHSH and CDR2 LQKENI. This CDR3 has 16 residues. V gave up 3 bases and J gave up 0 bases, with 13 bases separating them. This CDR3 reads CASSPNLLTSTDTQYF. CDR3 sequence (DNA): TGTGCCAGCTCACCCAACCTCCTGACTAGCACAGATACGCAGTATTTT.

The gene calls are TRBV19 and TRBJ2-5, with D possibly called TRBD1 or TRBD2 (6 bases each). Trimming left V 5 bases short and J 5 bases short, with 18 bases between. From germline, CDR1 is LNHDA and CDR2 SQIVND (reference sequence). The CDR3 has 15 amino acids. CDR3 residues: CASSLPLGGRETQYF. The CDR3 region has the DNA TGTGCCAGTAGTCTCCCCCTGGGGGGCCGGGAGACCCAGTACTTC. Based on the CDR3 plus reference TRBV19 and TRBJ2-5, the full variable domain is DGGITQSPKYLFRKEGQNVTLSCEQNLNHDAMYWYRQDPGQGLRLIYYSQIVNDFQKGDIAEGYSVSREKKESFPLTVTSAQKNPTAFYLCASSLPLGGRETQYFGPGTRLLVL.

The V and J genes are TRBV4-2 and TRBJ1-1; D call uncertain. The germline gives CDR1 LGHNA, CDR2 YNFKEQ. The CDR3 runs 13 residues. The V and J ends lost 6 bases and 1 base respectively, with 9 bases between them. CDR3: CASRDHKNTEAFF. The CDR3 nucleotides are TGTGCCAGCAGGGACCACAAGAACACTGAAGCTTTCTTT.

V and J are TRBV11-2 and TRBJ2-2, with a tentative D call TRBD2 (6 bases). CDR3 length: 17 residues. The V end was cut by 1 base, the J end by 0 bases, with 12 bases between. Germline loops: CDR1 SGHAT, CDR2 FQNNGV. CDR3 residues: CASSLGWAGTNTGELFF. The DNA of the CDR3 is TGTGCCAGCAGCTTAGGATGGGCGGGGACGAACACCGGGGAGCTGTTTTTT.

This sequence joins TRBV4-1 and TRBJ2-2, with TRBD1 identical over 9 bases. Germline CDR1 reads MGHRA; CDR2 reads YSYEKL. V shed 4 bases, J shed 5 bases, and the junction held 5 bases outside the gene matches. This CDR3 is 15 amino acids long. The CDR3 region is CASSPIGTGTGELFF. CDR3 nucleotides: TGCGCCAGCAGCCCTATTGGGACAGGGACCGGGGAGCTGTTTTTT.

The chain links TRBV9 to TRBJ2-2; TRBD2 matches 10 bases. J lost 3 bases, V lost 4 bases, and 9 bases had no gene match. The germline gives CDR1 SGDLS, CDR2 YYNGEE. The CDR3 is 17 residues long. CDR3 sequence reads: CASSSTGTSDHTGELFF. The CDR3 DNA follows: TGTGCCAGCAGCTCAACCGGGACTAGCGATCACACCGGGGAGCTGTTTTTT.

This clone was seen a handful of times. The rearrangement uses TRBV6-5 and TRBJ2-7, with TRBD2 identical over 8 bases. The V segment lost 10 bases and the J segment 5 bases; nucleotides outside the gene matches: 10. Germline V CDR1 and CDR2: MNHEY, SVGAGI. The CDR3 spans 13 residues. The CDR3: CATGRANLNEQYF. CDR3 DNA: TGTGCCACCGGGAGGGCTAATTTAAACGAGCAGTACTTC.

V gene TRBV4-1 combines with J gene TRBJ2-3; the match to TRBD1 covers 7 bases. V was pared by 1 base and J by 4 bases, with 2 bases of the junction left unmatched. Germline CDR1 MGHRA, CDR2 YSYEKL. The CDR3 runs to 14 residues. CDR3 residues: CASSQAQGADTQYF. The CDR3 DNA is TGCGCCAGCAGCCAAGCTCAGGGGGCAGATACGCAGTATTTT.

V usage is TRBV27 and J usage is TRBJ2-1; D perhaps matches TRBD1 (6 bases). The CDR3 length is 16 residues. Germline-derived CDR1 and CDR2 are MNHEY and SMNVEV (reference sequence). Trimming took 5 bases from V and 0 from J, leaving 14 bases between them. CDR3 coding DNA: TGTGCCAGCAGTCCCATGGGGGCGAGCTCCTACAATGAGCAGTTCTTC. Its protein is CASSPMGASSYNEQFF.

V usage is TRBV4-1 and J usage is TRBJ2-5; 10 bases agree with TRBD2. With V trimmed by 3 bases and J by 5 bases, 12 bases remained unmatched. The germline CDR1 and CDR2 sequences are MGHRA and YSYEKL. The CDR3 spans 17 residues. The CDR3 is CASSHLGSGGPGETQYF. CDR3 nucleotide sequence: TGCGCCAGCAGCCACTTGGGTAGCGGGGGGCCAGGGGAGACCCAGTACTTC.

This chain connects TRBV27 to TRBJ1-2; TRBD1 might be the D (5 bases). Germline CDR1 and CDR2: MNHEY and SMNVEV (reference sequence). This CDR3 is built from 17 residues. Trimming removed 3 bases at V and 8 bases at J, with 25 bases between. CDR3 in amino acids: CASSFSGPSISTGGYTF. Here the CDR3 DNA reads TGTGCCAGCAGTTTTTCAGGCCCTTCGATATCCACAGGAGGCTACACCTTC.

This chain links TRBV18 with TRBJ2-1; 12 nucleotides align to TRBD2. Trimming at V came to 4 bases and at J to 7 bases, leaving 11 bases not matched to a gene. This CDR3 is built from 17 residues. Germline CDR1 KGHSH, CDR2 LQKENI. CDR3 loop: CASSLELAGGPKNEQFF. CDR3 nucleotide sequence: TGTGCCAGCTCACTTGAGCTAGCGGGAGGGCCTAAGAATGAGCAGTTCTTC. Using reference TRBV18 and TRBJ2-1 for the parts outside the CDR3, the full variable domain is NAGVMQNPRHLVRRRGQEARLRCSPMKGHSHVYWYRQLPEEGLKFMVYLQKENIIDESGMPKERFSAEFPKEGPSILRIQQVVRGDSAAYFCASSLELAGGPKNEQFFGPGTRLTVL.

This chain links TRBV6-5 with TRBJ1-1, with unresolved D. CDR3 length: 12 residues. The ends were cut back, 7 bases at V and 6 bases at J, with 12 bases in the middle. The germline CDR1 and CDR2 sequences are MNHEY and SVGAGI. CDR3 sequence: CASKSRLAEAFF. CDR3 coding DNA: TGTGCCAGCAAGTCTAGGTTAGCTGAAGCTTTCTTT.